This T cell receptor (beta chain) was recovered during a study of CD8+ T cells in alopecia areata. Study observations and caveats: Clonality exceeded that of normal scalp in lesional scalp, most notably in alopecia totalis/universalis. Scalp specimens additionally yield sequences from normal skin's resident alphabeta T cells.

Treatment reported: oral pan-JAK inhibitor, 5-10 mg twice daily. CD4+ and CD8+ T cells were sorted from PBMCs. Extraction and reverse transcription of RNA yielded cDNA as the sequencing template. Data came from immunoSEQ multiplex PCR; TCRdb stores just in-frame clones and leaves some out. Among 75,000 to 80,000 clones listed, around two thirds were seen once. This clone showed up just a few times. Its antigen is not known. Unmatched junction bases numbered 8, after V lost 2 bases and J lost 4 bases. The germline gives CDR1 SEHNR, CDR2 FQNEAQ (reference sequence). This CDR3 is built from 17 residues. The chain combines TRBV7-9 with TRBJ2-2, with 9 bases lining up with TRBD1. This specimen was CD8+ T cells sorted from blood, taken at week 24, from a patient treated with tofacitinib. This clonotype was obtained from a human donor with alopecia areata. CDR3 sequence: CASSLFTGGSSTGELFF. As DNA, the CDR3 is TGTGCCAGCAGCTTATTTACAGGGGGCTCGAGCACCGGGGAGCTGTTTTTT.